Presented here are 19 T cell receptor beta chains from one specimen sequenced in a study of shared clonotypes between healthy human individuals. Here immunoSEQ multiplex PCR was the method, and the copy in TCRdb shows in-frame clones only, minus some. The table has approximately 1.1 million clones, approximately 80% seen once. The specimen sequenced was memory CD4+ T cells from PBMCs. As to subset: CD45RA-negative fraction. Receptor source: a young man in good health. Some clones in this sample may be carry-over from other donors' samples.

This chain joins TRBV5-6 and TRBJ2-1, with D maybe TRBD2 (6 bases). The CDR3 loop spans 16 amino acids. The germline gives CDR1 SGHDT, CDR2 YYEEEE. Trimming removed 0 bases at V and 3 bases at J, with 13 bases between. CDR3 in DNA: TGTGCCAGCAGCTTGGTCGGTAGCGGAGACTACAATGAGCAGTTCTTC. Its protein product is CASSLVGSGDYNEQFF.

This chain uses TRBV6-5 with TRBJ2-2, with 8 nucleotides matching TRBD2. The CDR3 is made up of 15 amino acids. CDR1 is MNHEY and CDR2 is SVGAGI in the germline V gene. V was pared by 7 bases and J by 4 bases, with 8 bases of the junction left unmatched. CDR3 loop: CASTPSGRSTGELFF. Here the CDR3 DNA reads TGTGCCAGCACCCCCAGCGGGAGAAGCACCGGGGAGCTGTTTTTT.

The chain has TRBV7-2 and TRBJ1-5; no clear D. V gave up 1 base and J gave up 0 bases, with 10 bases separating them. This CDR3 is 16 amino acids long. The germline V gene has CDR1 SGHTA and CDR2 FQGNSA. The DNA for the CDR3 is TGTGCCAGCAGCTTAGTGGGAAGATATAGCAATCAGCCCCAGCATTTT. Residues: CASSLVGRYSNQPQHF.

This chain joins TRBV5-1 and TRBJ2-6; TRBD2 matches 14 bases. The J segment lost 0 bases and the V segment lost 4 bases, leaving 3 bases of the junction unmatched. This CDR3 contains 18 residues. CDR1 SGHRS and CDR2 YFSETQ come from the germline V gene. For the CDR3, the DNA is TGCGCCAGCAGCACCGGGACTAGCGGGGGCTCTGGGGCCAACGTCCTGACTTTC. Amino acid sequence: CASSTGTSGGSGANVLTF.

This clone was detected many times. The sample has other DNA sequences that encode this CDR3 too. J is TRBJ2-5 and V is TRBV9; 10 nucleotides match TRBD1. The ends lost 0 bases at V and 5 bases at J; junction bases unmatched: 4. Germline-derived CDR1 and CDR2 are SGDLS and YYNGEE. The CDR3 consists of 15 residues. CDR3 DNA: TGTGCCAGCAGCGTAGTAGGGACAGGGGTTGAGACCCAGTACTTC. Protein sequence: CASSVVGTGVETQYF.

The chain combines TRBV9 with TRBJ2-3; D remains ambiguous. Germline V CDR1 and CDR2: SGDLS, YYNGEE. V dropped 0 bases and J dropped 3 bases, with 5 bases sitting between them. The CDR3 is made up of 13 amino acids. The chain's CDR3 is CASSVGRTDTQYF. The CDR3, as DNA: TGTGCCAGCAGCGTAGGTCGAACAGATACGCAGTATTTT. Together with reference TRBV9 and TRBJ2-3, the CDR3 gives the full variable domain: DSGVTQTPKHLITATGQRVTLRCSPRSGDLSVYWYQQSLDQGLQFLIQYYNGEERAKGNILERFSAQQFPDLHSELNLSSLELGDSALYFCASSVGRTDTQYFGPGTRLTVL.

The V gene is TRBV1, the J gene TRBJ2-5; the table gives TRBD1 as D, unverified against the DNA. TRBV1 corresponds to a pseudogene. This CDR3 comprises 14 residues. The DNA of the CDR3 is TGCACCAGCAGCCAAGACAGGGGGCGAGAGACCCAGTACTTC. Translated, it gives CTSSQDRGRETQYF.

The V and J genes are TRBV5-5 and TRBJ2-5, with a weak D call TRBD2 (5 bases). The CDR3 sequence is 16 residues long. Per germline, CDR1 SGHKS and CDR2 YYEKEE (reference sequence). V lost 0 bases and J 2 bases, leaving 14 bases between the germline ends. CDR3 residues: CASSLAPGRGQETQYF. DNA for the CDR3: TGTGCCAGCAGCTTGGCCCCGGGCCGAGGGCAAGAGACCCAGTACTTC.

The chain joins TRBV7-3 to TRBJ2-7; the D is unclear. V gave up 2 bases and J gave up 1 base, with 12 bases separating them. The CDR3 consists of 15 residues. Germline values: CDR1 SGHTA, CDR2 FQGTGA. The CDR3 is CASSLGLAASYEQYF. The CDR3 nucleotides are TGTGCCAGCAGCTTAGGGCTTGCGGCTTCCTACGAGCAGTACTTC.

The CDR3 loop reads CASSFGYRSLLGYTF. In nucleotides, the CDR3 is TGTGCCAGCAGCTTTGGGTACAGATCTTTACTTGGCTACACCTTC. The chain carries TRBV5-6 and TRBJ1-2, with unresolved D. The V end was cut by 2 bases, the J end by 7 bases, with 18 bases between. Per germline, CDR1 SGHDT and CDR2 YYEEEE. The CDR3 length is 15 residues.

The chain uses TRBV4-2 and TRBJ1-2, with TRBD1 matching 8 bases. CDR1 and CDR2 (germline): LGHNA, YNFKEQ. This CDR3 contains 12 residues. Trimming removed 3 bases from V and 8 bases from J; junction bases left unmatched: 2. For the CDR3, the DNA is TGTGCCAGCAGCCAGGACAGGGCCGGCTACACCTTC. This sequence encodes CASSQDRAGYTF.

As to this clone: Additional DNA sequences in this sample encode the identical CDR3. The gene calls are TRBV5-1 and TRBJ2-7; 14 bases map to TRBD2. This CDR3 is built from 16 residues. CDR1 is SGHRS, CDR2 YFSETQ, per germline. V lost 5 bases, J lost 7 bases, and 11 bases stayed unmatched. As DNA, the CDR3 is TGCGCCAGCAGTTTAGAGGGACTAGCGGGAGTAGGAGAGCAGTACTTC. As protein: CASSLEGLAGVGEQYF. The full variable domain, rest sourced from reference TRBV5-1 and TRBJ2-7, is KAGVTQTPRYLIKTRGQQVTLSCSPISGHRSVSWYQQTPGQGLQFLFEYFSETQRNKGNFPGRFSGRQFSNSRSEMNVSTLELGDSALYLCASSLEGLAGVGEQYFGPGTRLTVT.

J is TRBJ1-1 and V is TRBV28; no definite D call. The CDR3 runs to 13 residues. Germline V gene sequence: CDR1 MDHEN, CDR2 SYDVKM. Trimming removed 4 bases at V and 7 bases at J, with 13 bases between. The CDR3 DNA sequence: TGTGCCAGCAGTTCTCCCGGGCAGATTGAAGCTTTCTTT. Its translation: CASSSPGQIEAFF.

This clone was counted ten times or more. The rearrangement uses TRBV11-2 and TRBJ1-1; 7 nucleotides line up with TRBD1. The CDR3 runs to 14 residues. Germline trimming cut 5 bases from V and 4 bases from J; bases unmatched to any gene: 7. Per germline, CDR1 SGHAT and CDR2 FQNNGV. CDR3 amino acids: CASSQQGFRTEAFF. The CDR3 nucleotides are TGTGCCAGCAGCCAACAGGGGTTCCGCACTGAAGCTTTCTTT.

CDR3 DNA: TGTGCCAGCAGCCCCCAGGTGGGCCAGTACTTC. It is translated as CASSPQVGQYF. The chain is built from TRBV7-9 and TRBJ2-5; D gene uncertain. Germline values: CDR1 SEHNR, CDR2 FQNEAQ (reference sequence). Deletions cut 5 bases from V and 10 bases from J, with 11 bases between. The CDR3 has 11 residues.

This sequence joins TRBV5-1 and TRBJ2-7; TRBD2 matches at 8 bases. The germline V gene encodes CDR1 SGHRS and CDR2 YFSETQ. V was clipped by 0 bases and J by 3 bases; unmatched bases: 8. This CDR3 has 16 residues. Here the CDR3 DNA reads TGCGCCAGCAGCTTGGCCGGGACTAGTGCAATCTACGAGCAGTACTTC. Its protein is CASSLAGTSAIYEQYF.

This clone has just one count. The genes are TRBV6-5 and TRBJ1-1; D possibly corresponds to TRBD1 (6 bases). The CDR3 contains 13 residues. Trimming stripped 6 bases from V and 3 bases from J, with 11 bases between. The germline V gene encodes CDR1 MNHEY and CDR2 SVGAGI. CDR3 DNA sequence: TGTGCCAGCAGCCGACAGGCCGACACTGAAGCTTTCTTT. It specifies CASSRQADTEAFF.

The J gene is TRBJ2-1, the V gene TRBV6-1; 8 bases agree with TRBD1. Germline CDR1 is MNHNS and CDR2 is SASEGT. The length of the CDR3 is 15 residues. V gave up 7 bases and J gave up 4 bases; unmatched junction bases: 9. CDR3 bases: TGTGCCAGCACCAGGGGGCAGGGGATGTACAATGAGCAGTTCTTC. Translating gives CASTRGQGMYNEQFF.

This clone was seen only once. The CDR3 is CASSLRAGTFEQYF. The CDR3 coding sequence is TGTGCCAGCAGCTTGAGAGCAGGTACGTTCGAGCAGTACTTC. The chain carries TRBV5-6 and TRBJ2-7; D is undetermined. V dropped 1 base and J dropped 6 bases, with 14 bases sitting between them. Germline V gene lookup returns CDR1 SGHDT and CDR2 YYEEEE. This CDR3 region has 14 residues. Looking up the rest from reference TRBV5-6 and TRBJ2-7 gives the full variable domain: DAGVTQSPTHLIKTRGQQVTLRCSPKSGHDTVSWYQQALGQGPQFIFQYYEEEERQRGNFPDRFSGHQFPNYSSELNVNALLLGDSALYLCASSLRAGTFEQYFGPGTRLTVT.